These 29 T cell receptor beta chains originate from one sample sequenced in a study of blood T cells in healthy people across ages (dated by TCRdb to the mid-2010s). The library relied on 5' RACE. Sequencer: Illumina HiSeq 2500. A second PCR of roughly 7 to 12 cycles was performed with a sample-barcoded 5' primer and a J-beta primer mix. TCRdb reprocessing: public reads trimmed at Q25 with fastp, clones called with MiXCR, in-frame beta chains kept. All rows with the same CDR3 protein become a single entry with the most common DNA and genes. Here the sample has about 1 million distinct CDR3 sequences; 35% to 50% occur a single time. Approximately 17% of the sample comes from the top ten. The sequenced sample consisted of blood. The origin of the receptors is a woman aged 55-69 years in good health.

With regard to this clonotype: At one end, the junction sequence differs from germline, possibly due to a read error. This sequence joins TRBV5-5 and TRBJ2-7, with D possibly matching TRBD1 (5 bases). The V gene's germline CDR1 is SGHKS and CDR2 YYEKEE (reference sequence). The CDR3 has 14 residues. This CDR3 is CASTVEGVPYERYF. The CDR3 DNA follows: TGTGCCAGCACCGTGGAAGGGGTTCCCTACGAGCGGTACTTC.

On this clonotype itself: The missing conserved phenylalanine or tryptophan at the end of this CDR3 makes a read error likely. V and J are TRBV29-1 and TRBJ1-2; no clear D. This CDR3 contains 13 residues. The V end was cut by 5 bases, the J end by 8 bases, with 18 bases between. The germline CDR1 and CDR2 sequences are SQVTM and ANQGSEA. In nucleotides, the CDR3 is TGCAGCGTTCGGAAAGAGAGGACTTACGGCTACACCATC. This translates into CSVRKERTYGYTI.

This clonotype showed up just a few times. The chain recombines TRBV15 with TRBJ2-4, with D possibly being TRBD1 (5 bases). CDR1 is LNHNV, CDR2 YYDKDF, per germline (reference sequence). Trimming pared 4 bases from V and 0 bases from J, leaving 13 bases between. The CDR3 length is 16 residues. CDR3 in amino acids: CATSIDRNIAKNIQYF. DNA for the CDR3: TGTGCCACCAGCATTGACAGAAATATAGCCAAAAACATTCAGTACTTC. Full variable domain (outside the CDR3, taken from reference TRBV15 and TRBJ2-4): DAMVIQNPRYQVTQFGKPVTLSCSQTLNHNVMYWYQQKSSQAPKLLFHYYDKDFNNEADTPDNFQSRRPNTSFCFLDIRSPGLGDTAMYLCATSIDRNIAKNIQYFGAGTRLSVL.

The chain combines TRBV7-6 with TRBJ2-7; 7 bases align to TRBD2. Trimming cost V 4 bases and J 5 bases; bases outside gene matches: 11. The CDR3 extends over 15 amino acids. Germline V gene lookup returns CDR1 SGHVS and CDR2 FNYEAQ. The CDR3 region is CASSSLIAGSDEQYF. In DNA form, the CDR3 reads TGTGCCAGCAGCTCCTTGATAGCGGGTAGTGACGAGCAGTACTTC.

The chain has TRBV27 and TRBJ2-5; D is uncertain. Germline CDR1 is MNHEY and CDR2 is SMNVEV (reference sequence). This CDR3 region has 15 residues. V lost 9 bases, J lost 1 base, and 18 bases lay in between. In DNA, the CDR3 is TGTGCCAGAGGGATGACGGGCACGATCCAAGAGACCCAGTACTTC. Translation gives CARGMTGTIQETQYF.

This clonotype was counted between two and nine times. This chain links TRBV7-2 with TRBJ1-5, with D perhaps TRBD1 (5 bases). V shed 0 bases and J shed 4 bases, with 10 bases lying between them. This CDR3 contains 15 residues. Germline CDR1 and CDR2: SGHTA and FQGNSA. In DNA, the CDR3 is TGTGCCAGCAGCTTAGCGGCGGGACTAAATCAGCCCCAGCATTTT. Residues: CASSLAAGLNQPQHF.

This clonotype has more than one count but fewer than ten. The chain is built from TRBV29-1 and TRBJ2-5; perhaps TRBD2 as D (5 bases). The CDR3 consists of 13 residues. V was cut by 7 bases and J by 5 bases, with 17 bases left in between. Germline V gene data show CDR1 as SQVTM and CDR2 as ANQGSEA. This chain's CDR3 is CSGRRLARETQYF. The CDR3, as DNA: TGCAGCGGCAGAAGGCTAGCCCGCGAGACCCAGTACTTC.

The rearrangement joins TRBV10-3 to TRBJ2-4; D gene ambiguous. The germline CDR1 and CDR2 sequences are ENHRY and SYGVKD. This CDR3 has 13 residues. V dropped 3 bases and J dropped 3 bases, with 6 bases sitting between them. This CDR3 reads CAISEGSKNIQYF. The CDR3 DNA sequence: TGTGCCATCAGTGAAGGAAGCAAAAACATTCAGTACTTC.

This rearrangement joins TRBV7-8 to TRBJ2-1; TRBD2 aligns across 7 bases. Germline CDR1 is SGHVS and CDR2 is FQNEAQ. The CDR3 consists of 15 residues. J lost 7 bases, V lost 4 bases, and 10 bases had no gene match. This chain's CDR3 is CASSWEGLPNNEQFF. CDR3 DNA sequence: TGTGCCAGCAGCTGGGAGGGACTGCCAAATAATGAGCAGTTCTTC. The whole variable domain, filled in from reference TRBV7-8 and TRBJ2-1, reads GAGVSQSPRYKVAKRGQDVALRCDPISGHVSLFWYQQALGQGPEFLTYFQNEAQLDKSGLPSDRFFAERPEGSVSTLKIQRTQQEDSAVYLCASSWEGLPNNEQFFGPGTRLTVL.

Worth noting for this clonotype: A junction end diverges from the germline sequence, so it may reflect a read error. This chain connects TRBV20-1 to TRBJ2-1; possibly TRBD2 for D (6 bases). Germline-derived CDR1 and CDR2 are DFQATT and SNEGSKA (reference sequence). The CDR3 spans 14 residues. CDR3 residues: CSARERDAYKEQFF. As DNA, the CDR3 is TGCAGTGCTAGAGAGCGGGATGCCTACAAGGAGCAGTTCTTC.

This clonotype turned up a few times. This sequence joins TRBV10-2 and TRBJ2-5, with a weak D call TRBD1 (5 bases). The CDR3 consists of 15 residues. Germline V CDR1 and CDR2: WSHSY, SAAADI. The ends were cut back, 3 bases at V and 5 bases at J, with 16 bases in the middle. This CDR3 is CASSENRGFGETQYF. The CDR3 DNA is TGCGCCAGCAGTGAAAATAGGGGCTTCGGGGAGACCCAGTACTTC.

This clonotype was detected a few times. This chain joins TRBV4-1 and TRBJ2-3; D may be TRBD2 (6 bases). Germline V gives CDR1 MGHRA, CDR2 YSYEKL. The length of the CDR3 is 15 residues. V gave up 5 bases and J gave up 4 bases, with 16 bases separating them. In DNA form, the CDR3 reads TGCGCCAGCAGCGTCGAGGGAGGTGTAGCAGATACGCAGTATTTT. Amino acid sequence: CASSVEGGVADTQYF.

This clonotype showed up just a few times. The rearrangement links TRBV7-9 to TRBJ2-1; the match to TRBD2 covers 12 bases. Germline CDR1 and CDR2: SEHNR and FQNEAQ (reference sequence). Trimming cost V 5 bases and J 6 bases; bases outside gene matches: 8. The CDR3 consists of 16 residues. Written as DNA, the CDR3 is TGTGCCAGCAGCACCCGGACTAGCGGGAACCCCAATGAGCAGTTCTTC. Amino acid sequence: CASSTRTSGNPNEQFF.

This clonotype showed up just a few times. This chain connects TRBV28 to TRBJ2-6; D ambiguous. This CDR3 spans 14 amino acids. The ends were cut back, 7 bases at V and 0 bases at J, with 7 bases in the middle. Germline CDR1 MDHEN, CDR2 SYDVKM. The CDR3, as DNA: TGTGCCAGCACCACGACCTCTGGGGCCAACGTCCTGACTTTC. It is translated as CASTTTSGANVLTF.

The chain is built from TRBV29-1 and TRBJ2-5, with D uncertain. From germline, CDR1 is SQVTM and CDR2 ANQGSEA. Trimming removed 0 bases from V and 11 bases from J, with 16 bases in between. The CDR3 consists of 13 residues. The CDR3 DNA reads TGCAGCGTTGAAGACATCCCAGGACGTGAGCAGTACTTC. It yields the protein CSVEDIPGREQYF.

The chain employs TRBV13 and TRBJ2-7; D is unresolved. Trimming shortened V by 2 bases and J by 5 bases, and 4 bases separated the two germline ends. The CDR3 is 11 residues long. Germline V CDR1 and CDR2: PRHDT, FYEKMQ (reference sequence). The CDR3 is CASSLNNEQYF. CDR3 nucleotides: TGTGCCAGCAGCTTAAACAACGAGCAGTACTTC.

This clonotype was seen only a few times. J is TRBJ2-7 and V is TRBV6-6; 9 bases are shared with TRBD1. The germline CDR1 and CDR2 sequences are MNHNY and SVGAGI (reference sequence). With 7 bases clipped from V and 4 bases from J, the junction kept 11 bases outside the gene matches. There are 15 residues in the CDR3. The DNA of the CDR3 is TGTGCCAGCACCCCAGCCCGGGACAGGGCTTACGAGCAGTACTTC. As protein: CASTPARDRAYEQYF.

This clonotype was seen more than once but under ten times. CDR3 sequence reads: CASSRTGGRGYEQYF. The CDR3 nucleotides are TGTGCCAGCAGTCGGACAGGGGGAAGGGGCTACGAGCAGTACTTC. The genes are TRBV7-9 and TRBJ2-7, with 10 bases identical to TRBD1. The V gene's germline CDR1 is SEHNR and CDR2 FQNEAQ (reference sequence). V was clipped by 6 bases and J by 3 bases; unmatched bases: 8. The CDR3 extends over 15 amino acids.

The chain uses TRBV4-3 and TRBJ2-7, with D possibly called TRBD1 or TRBD2 (5 bases each). V lost 1 base and J lost 9, with 16 bases in between. The germline V gene encodes CDR1 LGHNA and CDR2 YSLEER. This CDR3 has 14 amino acids. The CDR3 is CASSQGSGAGGQYF. CDR3 sequence (DNA): TGCGCCAGCAGCCAAGGGTCCGGGGCCGGAGGGCAGTACTTC.

The V call is TRBV19, the J call TRBJ2-3; D may be TRBD2 (5 bases). The CDR3 totals 14 residues. Germline assignment: CDR1 LNHDA and CDR2 SQIVND (reference sequence). The germline V and J ends were trimmed by 7 bases and 6 bases, with 17 bases remaining between them. CDR3 region: CASTLGLATDTQYF. The CDR3 DNA is TGTGCCAGTACTCTCGGGTTAGCGACCGATACGCAGTATTTT. Complete variable domain (other parts from reference TRBV19 and TRBJ2-3): DGGITQSPKYLFRKEGQNVTLSCEQNLNHDAMYWYRQDPGQGLRLIYYSQIVNDFQKGDIAEGYSVSREKKESFPLTVTSAQKNPTAFYLCASTLGLATDTQYFGPGTRLTVL.

This sequence joins TRBV28 and TRBJ2-5; D perhaps matches TRBD1 (6 bases). The DNA end lines up better with TRBJ2-1; the J call may be wrong. Per the germline V gene, CDR1 is MDHEN and CDR2 is SYDVKM. CDR3 length equals 15 residues. CDR3 DNA sequence: TGTGCCAGCAGCCTAACCGGGACAAACCAAGAGACCCAGTTCTTC. It is translated as CASSLTGTNQETQFF.

In this sample, this clonotype turned up a few times. This rearrangement joins TRBV12-3 or TRBV12-4 to TRBJ2-5, with a weak D call TRBD2 (5 bases). There are 14 residues in the CDR3. The V end was cut by 6 bases, the J end by 2 bases, with 13 bases between. The CDR3 DNA sequence: TGTGCCAGCAGCTCAAGACGGGGTCAAGAGACCCAGTACTTC. It yields the protein CASSSRRGQETQYF.

The chain employs TRBV29-1 and TRBJ1-2; no firm D call. The CDR3 is 11 residues long. Germline V gene lookup returns CDR1 SQVTM and CDR2 ANQGSEA. Trimming pared 5 bases from V and 6 bases from J, leaving 10 bases between. CDR3 amino acids: CSVWKSHGYTF. CDR3 nucleotide sequence: TGCAGCGTTTGGAAGTCTCATGGCTACACCTTC.

This clonotype was observed a few times. This chain connects TRBV20-1 to TRBJ2-5; no definite D call. This CDR3 has 12 amino acids. The germline V gene encodes CDR1 DFQATT and CDR2 SNEGSKA (reference sequence). Trimming pared 6 bases from V and 2 bases from J, leaving 10 bases between. CDR3 sequence: CSALQRQETQYF. The CDR3 nucleotides are TGCAGTGCCCTACAGCGACAAGAGACCCAGTACTTC.

This clonotype came up a few times. The genes are TRBV20-1 and TRBJ2-3; D could derive from TRBD1 or TRBD2 (5 bases each). The V end was cut by 3 bases, the J end by 4 bases, with 11 bases between. The CDR3 is 13 amino acids. Germline CDR1 DFQATT, CDR2 SNEGSKA (reference sequence). This chain's CDR3 is CSASLQGPDTQYF. The CDR3 coding sequence is TGCAGTGCTAGTCTTCAGGGACCAGATACGCAGTATTTT.

This clonotype appeared a few times. V and J are TRBV5-1 and TRBJ2-7; tentatively, D is TRBD1 (7 bases). The CDR3 has 16 amino acids. Germline V CDR1 and CDR2: SGHRS, YFSETQ. V shed 2 bases and J shed 0 bases, with 15 bases lying between them. The CDR3 DNA follows: TGCGCCAGCAGCTTAGGTCAGGGGGGCTTCTCCTACGAGCAGTACTTC. Translated: CASSLGQGGFSYEQYF.

This rearrangement joins TRBV13 to TRBJ2-1; 11 bases match TRBD2. V lost 5 bases to trimming and J lost 5 bases; unmatched junction nucleotides: 5. The CDR3 loop spans 15 amino acids. Per germline, CDR1 PRHDT and CDR2 FYEKMQ (reference sequence). The CDR3 region is CASSPGLAVNNEQFF. As DNA, the CDR3 is TGTGCCAGCAGCCCGGGACTAGCGGTAAACAATGAGCAGTTCTTC.

This clonotype came up a few times. The genes are TRBV29-1 and TRBJ2-1; D might be TRBD1 (5 bases). V lost 3 bases, J lost 8 bases, and 8 bases lay in between. CDR1 and CDR2 from the germline V gene are SQVTM and ANQGSEA. The CDR3 is made up of 11 amino acids. CDR3 sequence (DNA): TGCAGCGTTGACAGGGCCTATGAGCAGTTCTTC. Amino acid sequence: CSVDRAYEQFF.

The sample holds one count of this clonotype. The V and J genes are TRBV27 and TRBJ2-1; 14 bases map to TRBD2. J was trimmed by 6 bases and V by 4 bases; bases with no gene match: 5. CDR3 size: 16 residues. Germline CDR1 and CDR2: MNHEY and SMNVEV (reference sequence). As DNA, the CDR3 is TGTGCCAGCAGTTCGACTAGCGGGAGGGCCGGCAATGAGCAGTTCTTC. Translating it yields CASSSTSGRAGNEQFF.